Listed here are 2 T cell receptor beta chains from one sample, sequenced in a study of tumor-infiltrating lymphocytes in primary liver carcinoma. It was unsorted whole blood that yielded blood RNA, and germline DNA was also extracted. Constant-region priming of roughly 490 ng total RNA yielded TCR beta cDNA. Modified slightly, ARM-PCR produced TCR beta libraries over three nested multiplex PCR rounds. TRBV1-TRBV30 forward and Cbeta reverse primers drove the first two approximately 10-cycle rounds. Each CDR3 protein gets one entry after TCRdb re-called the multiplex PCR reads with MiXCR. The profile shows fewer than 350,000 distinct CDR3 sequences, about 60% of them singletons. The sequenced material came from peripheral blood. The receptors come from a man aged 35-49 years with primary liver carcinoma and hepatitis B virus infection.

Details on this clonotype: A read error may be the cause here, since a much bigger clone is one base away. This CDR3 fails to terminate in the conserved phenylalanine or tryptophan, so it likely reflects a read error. This chain's CDR3 is CASSQERDSSYEQYL. The DNA for the CDR3 is TGTGCCAGCAGCCAAGAGCGGGACAGCTCCTACGAGCAGTACTTA. The rearrangement uses TRBV4-2 and TRBJ2-7; D is possibly TRBD1 (7 bases). With 0 bases removed from V and 0 bases from J, the gap between germline ends came to 9 bases. This CDR3 is built from 15 residues. In germline, CDR1 is LGHNA, CDR2 YNFKEQ.

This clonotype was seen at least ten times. This chain's CDR3 is CSVEVGNYEQYF. DNA of the CDR3: TGCAGCGTTGAAGTCGGGAATTACGAGCAGTACTTC. The chain employs TRBV29-1 and TRBJ2-7, with D possibly being TRBD2 (5 bases). Trimming left V 1 base short and J 4 bases short, with 8 bases between. Germline CDR1 and CDR2: SQVTM and ANQGSEA. This CDR3 contains 12 residues.